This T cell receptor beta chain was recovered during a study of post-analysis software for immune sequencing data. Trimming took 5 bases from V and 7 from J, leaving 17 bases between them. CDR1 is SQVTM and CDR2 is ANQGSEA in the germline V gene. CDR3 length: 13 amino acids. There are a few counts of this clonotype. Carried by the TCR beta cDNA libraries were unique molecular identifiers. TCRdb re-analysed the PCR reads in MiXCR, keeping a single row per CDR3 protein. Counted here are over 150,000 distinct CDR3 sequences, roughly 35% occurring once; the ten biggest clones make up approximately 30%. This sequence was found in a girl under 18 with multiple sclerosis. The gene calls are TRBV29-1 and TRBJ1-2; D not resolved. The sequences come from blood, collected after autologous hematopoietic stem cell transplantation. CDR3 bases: TGCAGCGTTTCAGTGGGTATGTCAGCTGGCTACACCTTC. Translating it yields CSVSVGMSAGYTF.